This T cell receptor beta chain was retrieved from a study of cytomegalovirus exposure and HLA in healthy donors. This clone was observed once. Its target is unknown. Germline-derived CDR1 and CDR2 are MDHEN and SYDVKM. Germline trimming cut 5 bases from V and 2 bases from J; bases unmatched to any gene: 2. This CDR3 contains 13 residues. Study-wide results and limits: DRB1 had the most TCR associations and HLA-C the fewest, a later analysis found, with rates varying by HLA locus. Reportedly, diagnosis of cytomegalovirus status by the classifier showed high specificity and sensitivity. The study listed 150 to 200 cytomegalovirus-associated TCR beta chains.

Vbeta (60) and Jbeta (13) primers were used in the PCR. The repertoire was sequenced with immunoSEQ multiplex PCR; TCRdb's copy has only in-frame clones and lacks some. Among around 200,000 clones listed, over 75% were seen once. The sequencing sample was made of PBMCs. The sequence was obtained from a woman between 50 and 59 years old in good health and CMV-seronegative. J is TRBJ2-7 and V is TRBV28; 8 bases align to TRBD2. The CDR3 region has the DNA TGTGCCAGCAGTGGGGGACTAGCCTACGAGCAGTACTTC. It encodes CASSGGLAYEQYF.